Shown below are 28 T cell receptor beta chains from a single sample sequenced in a study of T cell changes during pregnancy in multiple sclerosis. TCRdb's copy holds only in-frame clones and misses some; the assay was immunoSEQ multiplex PCR. The data show 25,000 to 35,000 clones, with 89% seen just once and 10% held by the top ten. The material was CD8+ T cells from peripheral blood mononuclear cells, obtained in the second trimester of pregnancy. Source of these receptors: a female donor with multiple sclerosis, enrolled in a pregnancy study.

This clone was detected only once. The CDR3 nucleotides read TGTGCCAGCAGCTCCCGGGACAGGGGTTCACCCCTCCACTTT. Its translation is CASSSRDRGSPLHF. The chain carries TRBV9 and TRBJ1-6, with TRBD1 matching over 10 bases. J lost 9 bases, V lost 4 bases, and 4 bases had no gene match. There are 14 residues in the CDR3. In germline, CDR1 is SGDLS, CDR2 YYNGEE.

V is TRBV6-1 and J is TRBJ1-1; D is possibly TRBD1 (6 bases). V lost 2 bases and J lost 1, with 8 bases in between. The length of the CDR3 is 14 residues. Germline V gene lookup returns CDR1 MNHNS and CDR2 SASEGT. In nucleotides, the CDR3 is TGTGCCAGCAGTGAATGGACAGAGAACACTGAAGCTTTCTTT. It is translated as CASSEWTENTEAFF.

The chain carries TRBV7-6 and TRBJ2-3, with 8 bases lining up with TRBD2. CDR3 length equals 17 residues. Trimming removed 5 bases from V and 1 base from J; junction bases left unmatched: 11. The germline gives CDR1 SGHVS, CDR2 FNYEAQ. In nucleotides, the CDR3 is TGTGCCAGCAGCCCGCCGCGATCAGCGGGGGGCACAGATACGCAGTATTTT. Amino acids: CASSPPRSAGGTDTQYF.

CDR3 protein: CASSLRDRGLGETQYF. The CDR3 bases are TGTGCCAGCAGCCTCCGGGACAGGGGGTTGGGGGAGACCCAGTACTTC. V usage is TRBV7-9 and J usage is TRBJ2-5, with 11 bases fitting TRBD1. V shed 5 bases, J shed 5 bases, and the junction held 10 bases outside the gene matches. Germline V lookup: CDR1 SEHNR, CDR2 FQNEAQ (reference sequence). The length of the CDR3 is 16 residues. Based on the CDR3 plus reference TRBV7-9 and TRBJ2-5, the full variable domain is DTGVSQNPRHKITKRGQNVTFRCDPISEHNRLYWYRQTLGQGPEFLTYFQNEAQLEKSRLLSDRFSAERPKGSFSTLEIQRTEQGDSAMYLCASSLRDRGLGETQYFGPGTRLLVL.

This clone was seen a single time. The chain has TRBV27 and TRBJ2-7; TRBD2 is a possible D gene (5 bases). The length of the CDR3 is 13 residues. Germline loops: CDR1 MNHEY, CDR2 SMNVEV (reference sequence). The V end lost 6 bases, the J end lost 3 bases, and 12 bases lay between the germline ends. The CDR3 coding sequence is TGTGCCAGCAGGCCCGGGATCAACTACGAGCAGTACTTC. Amino acid sequence: CASRPGINYEQYF.

This rearrangement joins TRBV7-8 to TRBJ2-5; 7 nucleotides align to TRBD2. V was pared by 1 base and J by 4 bases, with 3 bases of the junction left unmatched. CDR1 is SGHVS and CDR2 is FQNEAQ in the germline V gene. The CDR3 spans 14 residues. The CDR3 loop reads CASSLEWGGETQYF. The CDR3 DNA is TGTGCCAGCAGCTTAGAGTGGGGGGGAGAGACCCAGTACTTC. Using reference TRBV7-8 and TRBJ2-5 for the parts outside the CDR3, the full variable domain is GAGVSQSPRYKVAKRGQDVALRCDPISGHVSLFWYQQALGQGPEFLTYFQNEAQLDKSGLPSDRFFAERPEGSVSTLKIQRTQQEDSAVYLCASSLEWGGETQYFGPGTRLLVL.

The V and J genes are TRBV30 and TRBJ1-3; TRBD1 aligns across 11 bases. J gave up 3 bases and V 3 bases, and 4 bases lay outside the gene matches. This CDR3 contains 15 residues. Per the germline V gene, CDR1 is GTSNPN and CDR2 is SVGIG (reference sequence). CDR3 DNA: TGTGCCTGGAGCCCCGGGACAGGGGGTGGAAACACCATATATTTT. Translating gives CAWSPGTGGGNTIYF.

In regard to this clone: The junction does not match germline at one end; this may be a read error. V usage is TRBV2 and J usage is TRBJ1-2; 7 bases fit TRBD1. CDR1 is SNHLY and CDR2 is FYNNEI in the germline V gene. CDR3 length equals 15 residues. The DNA for the CDR3 is TGTGCCAGCAGGGAAGCCGGGACAGTAACCTATGGCTACACCTTC. This translates into CASREAGTVTYGYTF.

The rearrangement uses TRBV28 and TRBJ1-1, with a possible D match to TRBD1 (5 bases). CDR1 is MDHEN and CDR2 is SYDVKM in the germline V gene. V was cut by 4 bases and J by 2 bases, with 20 bases left in between. There are 17 residues in the CDR3. The CDR3 here is CASSSPDFDSLNTEAFF. CDR3 nucleotide sequence: TGTGCCAGCAGTTCCCCTGACTTCGACAGTCTAAACACTGAAGCTTTCTTT.

This chain connects TRBV27 to TRBJ2-7; 9 bases line up with TRBD1. Looked up from germline, CDR1 is MNHEY and CDR2 is SMNVEV (reference sequence). The CDR3 runs 15 residues. Trimming took 2 bases from V and 6 from J; bases not matched to a gene: 8. The CDR3 bases are TGTGCCAGCAGTTTAATGCGGACAGGGGTCTCCGAGCAGTACTTC. Its translation: CASSLMRTGVSEQYF.

CDR3 bases: TGTGCCACCAAAGGGGGAGTGAACACTGAAGCTTTCTTT. This encodes CATKGGVNTEAFF. The V gene is TRBV7-9, the J gene TRBJ1-1; D perhaps matches TRBD1 (6 bases). Trimming stripped 10 bases from V and 0 bases from J, with 12 bases between. This CDR3 contains 13 residues. Looked up from germline, CDR1 is SEHNR and CDR2 is FQNEAQ (reference sequence).

The V and J genes are TRBV10-2 and TRBJ2-1; TRBD2 is a possible D gene (5 bases). CDR1 is WSHSY and CDR2 is SAAADI in the germline V gene. The CDR3 extends over 12 amino acids. With 2 bases removed from V and 12 bases from J, the gap between germline ends came to 11 bases. For the CDR3, the DNA is TGCGCCAGCAGTGAGATTTTAGGAGGGCAGTTCTTC. Translating gives CASSEILGGQFF.

The chain joins TRBV7-9 to TRBJ2-1; 11 bases match TRBD2. The CDR3 is made up of 15 amino acids. After removal of 4 bases from V and 8 bases from J, the junction contained 7 bases not matched to a gene. The germline V gene has CDR1 SEHNR and CDR2 FQNEAQ (reference sequence). CDR3 residues: CASSSLAGGLDEQFF. CDR3 DNA: TGTGCCAGCAGCTCTTTAGCGGGAGGGCTGGATGAGCAGTTCTTC.

The rearrangement joins TRBV7-9 to TRBJ1-2, with D maybe TRBD1 (6 bases). CDR1 is SEHNR, CDR2 FQNEAQ, per germline (reference sequence). Between the trimmed V and J ends, which lost 5 bases and 0 bases, there was a span of 25 bases. This CDR3 spans 19 amino acids. CDR3 loop: CASSPWGRGSAVSNYGYTF. In DNA, the CDR3 is TGTGCCAGCAGCCCGTGGGGCAGGGGATCCGCTGTTTCTAACTATGGCTACACCTTC. The variable domain in full, with the rest retrieved from reference TRBV7-9 and TRBJ1-2, is DTGVSQNPRHKITKRGQNVTFRCDPISEHNRLYWYRQTLGQGPEFLTYFQNEAQLEKSRLLSDRFSAERPKGSFSTLEIQRTEQGDSAMYLCASSPWGRGSAVSNYGYTFGSGTRLTVV.

The rearrangement uses TRBV9 and TRBJ2-7, with D perhaps TRBD1 (5 bases). The CDR3 length is 14 residues. The germline V and J ends were trimmed by 0 bases and 2 bases, with 9 bases remaining between them. Germline CDR1 reads SGDLS; CDR2 reads YYNGEE. The chain's CDR3 is CASSVGVGPYEQYF. The CDR3 nucleotides read TGTGCCAGCAGCGTAGGGGTGGGGCCCTACGAGCAGTACTTC.

The J gene is TRBJ1-2, the V gene TRBV5-6; 9 bases fit TRBD1. Germline V gene sequence: CDR1 SGHDT, CDR2 YYEEEE. This CDR3 has 13 residues. V shed 6 bases, J shed 8 bases, and the junction held 8 bases outside the gene matches. The CDR3 nucleotides read TGTGCCAGCACCTTATGGACAGGGGAAGGCTACACCTTC. It encodes CASTLWTGEGYTF.

This chain links TRBV6-5 with TRBJ2-5; weak D call: TRBD1 (5 bases). The CDR3 has 15 amino acids. Trimming cost V 5 bases and J 1 base, with 14 bases left between them. Germline V lookup: CDR1 MNHEY, CDR2 SVGAGI. DNA for the CDR3: TGTGCCAGCAGTCCTATGTGGGGCCTCCAAGAGACCCAGTACTTC. Translation: CASSPMWGLQETQYF.

The rearrangement joins TRBV6-5 to TRBJ2-1, with D unresolved. The CDR3 is made up of 13 amino acids. The germline V gene encodes CDR1 MNHEY and CDR2 SVGAGI. The V end lost 2 bases, the J end lost 7 bases, and 9 bases lay between the germline ends. CDR3 residues: CASSYGSRNEQFF. CDR3 bases: TGTGCCAGCAGTTACGGCTCTCGTAATGAGCAGTTCTTC.

The CDR3 loop reads CASSPGTDQETQYF. The CDR3 region has the DNA TGCGCCAGCAGTCCCGGAACAGACCAAGAGACCCAGTACTTC. The J gene is TRBJ2-5, the V gene TRBV5-1; D gene unclear. Germline-derived CDR1 and CDR2 are SGHRS and YFSETQ. The CDR3 spans 14 residues. Trimming shortened V by 5 bases and J by 0 bases, and 11 bases separated the two germline ends.

This clone rates as medium-sized. This sequence joins TRBV7-9 and TRBJ1-6; 8 positions match TRBD1. The CDR3 sequence is 14 residues long. The junction had 7 bases not matched to a gene; V was cut back by 5 bases and J by 10 bases. Germline V gene sequence: CDR1 SEHNR, CDR2 FQNEAQ (reference sequence). CDR3 nucleotide sequence: TGTGCCAGCAGCCTCGGACAGGGCCCATCACCCCTCCACTTT. Translating gives CASSLGQGPSPLHF. Variable domain in full (rest from reference TRBV7-9 and TRBJ1-6): DTGVSQNPRHKITKRGQNVTFRCDPISEHNRLYWYRQTLGQGPEFLTYFQNEAQLEKSRLLSDRFSAERPKGSFSTLEIQRTEQGDSAMYLCASSLGQGPSPLHFGNGTRLTVT.

This chain joins TRBV28 and TRBJ2-7; TRBD1 matches 8 bases. The germline gives CDR1 MDHEN, CDR2 SYDVKM. Trimming at V came to 3 bases and at J to 4 bases, leaving 5 bases not matched to a gene. The CDR3 loop spans 14 amino acids. CDR3 coding DNA: TGTGCCAGCAGTTTCGGACAGGGTGGGTACGAGCAGTACTTC. It is translated as CASSFGQGGYEQYF.

The gene calls are TRBV27 and TRBJ2-4; 7 nucleotides match TRBD2. The germline V gene encodes CDR1 MNHEY and CDR2 SMNVEV (reference sequence). The junction had 5 bases not matched to a gene; V was cut back by 0 bases and J by 0 bases. CDR3 length equals 17 residues. Here the CDR3 DNA reads TGTGCCAGCAGTTTATCTCTAGCGGCTCTAGCCAAAAACATTCAGTACTTC. Amino acids: CASSLSLAALAKNIQYF.

This chain joins TRBV2 and TRBJ2-2; 9 positions match TRBD2. There are 13 residues in the CDR3. Germline CDR1 SNHLY, CDR2 FYNNEI. For the CDR3, the DNA is TGTGTAGGAGCGGGGGGCTACACCGGGGAGCTGTTTTTT. This gives the protein CVGAGGYTGELFF.

This clone has only one observation. This rearrangement joins TRBV27 to TRBJ2-7, with D maybe TRBD2 (6 bases). Looked up from germline, CDR1 is MNHEY and CDR2 is SMNVEV (reference sequence). V lost 8 bases and J lost 3, with 20 bases in between. The CDR3 is made up of 15 amino acids. The CDR3 spells CASHRDFREVYEQYF. CDR3 bases: TGTGCCAGCCACCGGGACTTCCGTGAAGTCTACGAGCAGTACTTC.

The chain joins TRBV27 to TRBJ2-7; D may be TRBD2 (7 bases). Germline-derived CDR1 and CDR2 are MNHEY and SMNVEV (reference sequence). Trimming removed 5 bases from V and 3 bases from J, with 20 bases in between. The CDR3 is 16 residues long. In nucleotides, the CDR3 is TGTGCCAGCAGTCGTACCCCGGGGAGGGGGAACTACGAGCAGTACTTC. Protein: CASSRTPGRGNYEQYF.

This chain links TRBV9 with TRBJ2-7; D is perhaps TRBD2 (6 bases). In germline, CDR1 is SGDLS, CDR2 YYNGEE. This CDR3 has 13 amino acids. Trimming stripped 2 bases from V and 5 bases from J, with 11 bases between. CDR3 in amino acids: CASSVASGDEQYF. The CDR3 DNA sequence: TGTGCCAGCAGCGTGGCGTCGGGGGACGAGCAGTACTTC.

The chain has TRBV21-1 and TRBJ1-5. TRBV21-1 is noted as a pseudogene. There are 15 residues in the CDR3. The DNA for the CDR3 is TGTGCCAGCAGCAAAGCGGAGGAGACCAATCAGCCCCAGCATTTT. Its translation is CASSKAEETNQPQHF.

The rearrangement uses TRBV2 and TRBJ2-7; TRBD1 aligns across 7 bases. Germline values: CDR1 SNHLY, CDR2 FYNNEI. The length of the CDR3 is 17 residues. Losses at the gene ends were 6 bases for V and 2 bases for J; bases not matched to a gene: 16. In nucleotides, the CDR3 is TGTGCCAGCAGCGCCGGGGAATACAGGGGCCAGACCTACGAGCAGTACTTC. Translation: CASSAGEYRGQTYEQYF. Looking up the rest from reference TRBV2 and TRBJ2-7 gives the full variable domain: EPEVTQTPSHQVTQMGQEVILRCVPISNHLYFYWYRQILGQKVEFLVSFYNNEISEKSEIFDDQFSVERPDGSNFTLKIRSTKLEDSAMYFCASSAGEYRGQTYEQYFGPGTRLTVT.